This T cell receptor beta chain was profiled in a study of T cell responses to AZD1222 COVID-19 vaccine. Germline CDR1 LGHNA, CDR2 YSLEER. The CDR3 spans 16 residues. J was trimmed by 3 bases and V by 0 bases; bases with no gene match: 5. Sequenced by immunoSEQ multiplex PCR; TCRdb stores in-frame clones only, minus some. The sample holds some 130,000 clones, less than 95% seen once. This chain uses TRBV4-3 with TRBJ1-5; 7 nucleotides match TRBD1. Sequencing used peripheral blood, obtained on day 0 of AZD1222 vaccination. The clonotype originates from an adult in good health. The CDR3 region has the DNA TGCGCCAGCAGCCAAGATGCCAGGGGGAACAATCAGCCCCAGCATTTT. This sequence encodes CASSQDARGNNQPQHF.